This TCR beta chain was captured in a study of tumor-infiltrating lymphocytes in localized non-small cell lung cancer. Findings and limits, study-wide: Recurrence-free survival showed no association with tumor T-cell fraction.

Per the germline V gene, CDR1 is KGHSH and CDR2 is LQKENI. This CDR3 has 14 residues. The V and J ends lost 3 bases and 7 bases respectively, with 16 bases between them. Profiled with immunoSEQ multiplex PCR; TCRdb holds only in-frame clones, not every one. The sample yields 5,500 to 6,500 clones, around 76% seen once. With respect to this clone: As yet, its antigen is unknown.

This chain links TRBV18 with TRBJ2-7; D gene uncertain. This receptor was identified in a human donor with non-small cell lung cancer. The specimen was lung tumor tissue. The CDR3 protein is CASSPLGYHAEQYF. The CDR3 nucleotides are TGTGCCAGCTCACCCCTGGGATATCACGCAGAGCAGTACTTC.